This is a list of T cell receptor beta chains from one sample in a study of blood T cells in healthy people across ages. TCRdb redid the calling of the 5' RACE reads with MiXCR, one entry per CDR3 protein. This sample has some 1.5 million distinct CDR3 sequences, with 28% found just once. The sample consisted of blood. These receptors originate from a woman aged 30 to 39 in good health. The CDR3 runs from the conserved cysteine through the conserved F or W. The D gene is left open where the match is weak. Not all rows give a size; the values are once, few, many and, for expanded clones, a class.

CDR3aa: CASSVKLAGDEQFF
CDR3nt: TGTGCCAGCAGCGTAAAACTAGCCGGAGATGAGCAGTTCTTC
abundance: many
d_gene: -
v_gene: TRBV9
j_gene: TRBJ2-1

CDR3aa: CASTRGVSTDTQYF
CDR3nt: TGTGCCAGCACCAGGGGGGTTAGCACAGATACGCAGTATTTT
abundance: -
d_gene: -
v_gene: TRBV12-3/TRBV12-4
j_gene: TRBJ2-3

CDR3aa: CASSRAQDYGYTF
CDR3nt: TGCGCCAGCAGCCGGGCCCAGGACTATGGCTACACCTTC
abundance: few
d_gene: -
v_gene: TRBV5-1
j_gene: TRBJ1-2

CDR3aa: CASSSDSTTNEKRFF
CDR3nt: TGCGCCAGCAGCTCAGACAGTACAACTAATGAAAAACGGTTTTTT
abundance: -
d_gene: -
v_gene: TRBV5-1
j_gene: TRBJ1-4

CDR3aa: CASSDRDGGDGYTF
CDR3nt: TGTGCCAGCAGCGACAGGGACGGGGGGGATGGCTACACCTTC
abundance: -
d_gene: TRBD1
v_gene: TRBV7-9
j_gene: TRBJ1-2

CDR3aa: CASSRGASGEETQYF
CDR3nt: TGCGCCAGCAGCCGGGGAGCCAGCGGGGAAGAGACCCAGTACTTC
abundance: many
d_gene: TRBD2
v_gene: TRBV5-1
j_gene: TRBJ2-5

CDR3aa: CASSPLSGAVLTYNEQFF
CDR3nt: TGTGCCAGCAGCCCCCTTTCAGGAGCGGTGCTGACGTACAATGAGCAGTTCTTC
abundance: few
d_gene: -
v_gene: TRBV7-9
j_gene: TRBJ2-1

CDR3aa: CSASPGEGETQYF
CDR3nt: TGCAGTGCTAGTCCAGGGGAGGGAGAGACCCAGTACTTC
abundance: few
d_gene: -
v_gene: TRBV20-1
j_gene: TRBJ2-5

CDR3aa: CSARQGKQETQYF
CDR3nt: TGCAGTGCTAGACAGGGTAAACAAGAGACCCAGTACTTC
abundance: -
d_gene: -
v_gene: TRBV20-1
j_gene: TRBJ2-5

CDR3aa: CAAEMAEEQYF
CDR3nt: TGTGCCGCGGAGATGGCAGAAGAGCAGTACTTC
abundance: few
d_gene: -
v_gene: TRBV6-5
j_gene: TRBJ2-7

CDR3aa: CATGGGTTNTGELFF
CDR3nt: TGTGCCACCGGCGGGGGAACAACGAACACCGGGGAGCTGTTTTTT
abundance: -
d_gene: TRBD2
v_gene: TRBV10-3
j_gene: TRBJ2-2

CDR3aa: CASSASGRNSGANVLTF
CDR3nt: TGTGCCAGCTCAGCCTCGGGACGAAACTCTGGGGCCAACGTCCTGACTTTC
abundance: -
d_gene: -
v_gene: TRBV18
j_gene: TRBJ2-6

CDR3aa: CASSPGQGTRKEQYF
CDR3nt: TGTGCCAGCAGCCCTGGACAGGGGACCCGTAAGGAGCAGTACTTC
abundance: many
d_gene: TRBD1
v_gene: TRBV5-5
j_gene: TRBJ2-7

CDR3aa: CASSSLGSGKGRLDNEQFF
CDR3nt: TGTGCCAGCAGCTCCTTGGGTAGCGGGAAAGGAAGGCTTGACAATGAGCAGTTCTTC
abundance: -
d_gene: TRBD2
v_gene: TRBV11-2
j_gene: TRBJ2-1

CDR3aa: CASSVSPSTSSHEQFF
CDR3nt: TGTGCCAGCAGCGTCTCCCCATCGACCTCGAGCCATGAGCAGTTCTTC
abundance: -
d_gene: -
v_gene: TRBV2
j_gene: TRBJ2-1

CDR3aa: CSARVAGLAGAGELFF
CDR3nt: TGCAGTGCTAGAGTGGCCGGACTAGCGGGGGCCGGGGAGCTGTTTTTT
abundance: -
d_gene: TRBD2
v_gene: TRBV20-1
j_gene: TRBJ2-2

CDR3aa: CASRRLSGVAEQYF
CDR3nt: TGTGCCAGCAGACGACTTAGCGGGGTAGCCGAGCAGTACTTC
abundance: -
d_gene: -
v_gene: TRBV21-1
j_gene: TRBJ2-7

CDR3aa: CASSLDGGGLQPQHF
CDR3nt: TGTGCCAGCAGCTTAGATGGGGGGGGACTTCAGCCCCAGCATTTT
abundance: few
d_gene: -
v_gene: TRBV11-2
j_gene: TRBJ1-5

CDR3aa: CASSIQQGVNYGYTF
CDR3nt: TGTGCCAGCTCAATCCAACAGGGGGTTAACTATGGCTACACCTTC
abundance: -
d_gene: TRBD1
v_gene: TRBV18
j_gene: TRBJ1-2

CDR3aa: CASSQFAGSDYGYTF
CDR3nt: TGCGCCAGCAGCCAATTTGCAGGAAGTGACTATGGCTACACCTTC
abundance: few
d_gene: -
v_gene: TRBV4-3
j_gene: TRBJ1-2

CDR3aa: CSASFHRDSPLHF
CDR3nt: TGCAGTGCTAGTTTCCATCGGGATTCACCCCTCCACTTT
abundance: -
d_gene: -
v_gene: TRBV20-1
j_gene: TRBJ1-6

CDR3aa: CSALTGEDSPLHF
CDR3nt: TGCAGTGCCCTAACAGGTGAGGATTCACCCCTCCACTTT
abundance: -
d_gene: -
v_gene: TRBV20-1
j_gene: TRBJ1-6

CDR3aa: CASRKTGLAGVNEQFF
CDR3nt: TGTGCCAGCCGCAAAACGGGACTAGCGGGAGTCAATGAGCAGTTCTTC
abundance: -
d_gene: TRBD2
v_gene: TRBV5-6
j_gene: TRBJ2-1

CDR3aa: CASSEKRGTDTQYF
CDR3nt: TGTGCCAGCAGTGAAAAAAGGGGCACAGATACGCAGTATTTT
abundance: -
d_gene: -
v_gene: TRBV2
j_gene: TRBJ2-3

CDR3aa: CSAWQMGLGEKLFF
CDR3nt: TGCAGTGCCTGGCAGATGGGGCTGGGTGAAAAACTGTTTTTT
abundance: few
d_gene: -
v_gene: TRBV20-1
j_gene: TRBJ1-4

CDR3aa: CSASPGTGYGYEQYF
CDR3nt: TGCAGTGCTAGTCCCGGGACAGGGTACGGCTACGAGCAGTACTTC
abundance: -
d_gene: TRBD1
v_gene: TRBV20-1
j_gene: TRBJ2-7

CDR3aa: CASSEEVTLGNEQFF
CDR3nt: TGTGCCAGCAGTGAAGAGGTCACCCTCGGGAATGAGCAGTTCTTC
abundance: -
d_gene: -
v_gene: TRBV6-1
j_gene: TRBJ2-1

CDR3aa: CASSGVQETQYF
CDR3nt: TGTGCCAGCAGCGGGGTCCAAGAGACCCAGTACTTC
abundance: many
d_gene: -
v_gene: TRBV5-5
j_gene: TRBJ2-5

CDR3aa: CASSYGTGNTDTQYF
CDR3nt: TGTGCCAGCAGCTATGGGACGGGGAACACAGATACGCAGTATTTT
abundance: few
d_gene: -
v_gene: TRBV6-6
j_gene: TRBJ2-3

CDR3aa: CSARIGGSQETQYF
CDR3nt: TGCAGTGCTAGAATAGGGGGGTCGCAAGAGACCCAGTACTTC
abundance: -
d_gene: -
v_gene: TRBV20-1
j_gene: TRBJ2-5

CDR3aa: CASSLQRDGYTF
CDR3nt: TGTGCCAGCAGTCTCCAGAGAGATGGCTACACCTTC
abundance: many
d_gene: -
v_gene: TRBV12-3/TRBV12-4
j_gene: TRBJ1-2

CDR3aa: CAIRGLGGSVNEQFF
CDR3nt: TGTGCCATCAGGGGGCTTGGCGGGAGTGTGAATGAGCAGTTCTTC
abundance: many
d_gene: TRBD2
v_gene: TRBV10-3
j_gene: TRBJ2-1

CDR3aa: CSAHSHRGSCNEQFF
CDR3nt: TGCAGTGCTCACAGCCACAGGGGATCCTGCAATGAGCAGTTCTTC
abundance: -
d_gene: TRBD1
v_gene: TRBV20-1
j_gene: TRBJ2-1

CDR3aa: CASSADRASRDTQYF
CDR3nt: TGTGCCAGCAGCGCCGACAGGGCGAGTAGAGATACGCAGTATTTT
abundance: few
d_gene: TRBD1
v_gene: TRBV6-6
j_gene: TRBJ2-3

CDR3aa: CASSTGLANSYEQYF
CDR3nt: TGTGCCAGCTCAACGGGACTAGCGAACTCCTACGAGCAGTACTTC
abundance: -
d_gene: TRBD2
v_gene: TRBV5-6
j_gene: TRBJ2-7